The clone carrying this T cell receptor (beta chain) is a singleton in its sample. Its antigen is not known. The entry originates in a study of CD8 T cells in Susac syndrome. Findings and limits, study-wide: No clonal expansion appeared among CD4+ T cells in Susac patients.

V lost 8 bases and J lost 10, with 21 bases in between. CDR3 size: 14 residues. CDR1 is MNHEY, CDR2 SVGAGI, per germline. RNA amounts of roughly 0.5 to 1 ug underwent reverse transcription with random hexamers. TCRdb re-analysed the immunoSEQ multiplex PCR reads in MiXCR, keeping a single row per CDR3 protein. The profile shows some 180,000 distinct CDR3 sequences, 75% to 95% of them singletons. The chain uses TRBV6-5 and TRBJ1-5, with a possible D match to TRBD1 (5 bases). The sequenced material came from CD4+ T cells from PBMCs. The receptor was derived from a human donor with Susac syndrome. CDR3 amino acids: CASSLGGGHNPQHF. In nucleotides, the CDR3 is TGTGCCAGCTCGCTAGGAGGAGGACATAATCCCCAGCATTTT.